The source of this T cell receptor beta chain is a study of T-cell reconstitution after alpha-beta-depleted transplantation in children. This clonotype was counted a few times. Preparation of the TCRbeta library involved a method that used unique molecular identifiers. Using its own MiXCR run on the PCR reads, TCRdb lists one record per CDR3 protein. The data hold some 500,000 distinct CDR3 sequences, with around 17% observed a single time. Between the trimmed V and J ends, which lost 4 bases and 6 bases, there was a span of 6 bases. CDR1 SQVTM and CDR2 ANQGSEA come from the germline V gene. This CDR3 is 11 amino acids long.

V and J are TRBV29-1 and TRBJ2-2; D uncertain. Specimen: PBMCs from the stem cell graft donor, collected from the stem cell graft. The sequence was obtained from a human donor who donated a stem cell graft to a child with acute lymphoblastic leukemia. This CDR3 is CSVVWAGELFF. CDR3 DNA: TGCAGCGTTGTATGGGCCGGGGAGCTGTTTTTT.